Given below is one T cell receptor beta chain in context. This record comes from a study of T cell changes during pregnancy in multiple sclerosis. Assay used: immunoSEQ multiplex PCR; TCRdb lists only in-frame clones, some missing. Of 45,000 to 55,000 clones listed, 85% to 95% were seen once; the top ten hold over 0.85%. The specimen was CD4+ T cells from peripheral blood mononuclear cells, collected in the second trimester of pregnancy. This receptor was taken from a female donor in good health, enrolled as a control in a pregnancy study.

CDR3 nucleotides: TGTGCCACAACAGGGGGCTATAATCGTACCGGGGAGCTGTTTTTT. This translates into CATTGGYNRTGELFF. V and J are TRBV5-4 and TRBJ2-2; 9 bases are a match to TRBD1. The CDR3 runs to 15 residues. The germline V gene has CDR1 SGHNT and CDR2 YYREEE (reference sequence). With 9 bases clipped from V and 5 bases from J, the junction kept 11 bases outside the gene matches.